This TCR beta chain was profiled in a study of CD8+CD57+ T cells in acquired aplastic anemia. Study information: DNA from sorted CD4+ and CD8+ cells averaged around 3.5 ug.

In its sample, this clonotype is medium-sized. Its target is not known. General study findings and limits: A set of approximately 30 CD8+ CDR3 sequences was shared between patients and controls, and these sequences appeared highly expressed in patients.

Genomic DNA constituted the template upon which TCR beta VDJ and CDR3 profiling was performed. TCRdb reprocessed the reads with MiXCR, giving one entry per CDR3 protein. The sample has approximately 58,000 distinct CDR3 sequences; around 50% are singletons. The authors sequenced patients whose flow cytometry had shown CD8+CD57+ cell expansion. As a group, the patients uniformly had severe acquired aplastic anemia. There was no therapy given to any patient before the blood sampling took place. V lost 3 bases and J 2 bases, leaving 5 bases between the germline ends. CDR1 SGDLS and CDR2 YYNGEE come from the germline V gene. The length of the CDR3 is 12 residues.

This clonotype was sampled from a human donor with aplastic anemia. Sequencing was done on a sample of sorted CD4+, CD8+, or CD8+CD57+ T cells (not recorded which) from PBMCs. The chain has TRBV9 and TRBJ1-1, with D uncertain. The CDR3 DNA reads TGTGCCAGCAGCGAGGACAACACTGAAGCTTTCTTT. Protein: CASSEDNTEAFF. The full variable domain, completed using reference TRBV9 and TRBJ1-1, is DSGVTQTPKHLITATGQRVTLRCSPRSGDLSVYWYQQSLDQGLQFLIQYYNGEERAKGNILERFSAQQFPDLHSELNLSSLELGDSALYFCASSEDNTEAFFGQGTRLTVV.